This is a list of T cell receptor beta chains from one sample in a study of T cell changes during pregnancy in multiple sclerosis. Clones were read by immunoSEQ multiplex PCR, and TCRdb kept only the in-frame ones, dropping some. The sample lists 70,000 to 100,000 clones, about 94% occurring once. Source: peripheral blood, taken in the third trimester of pregnancy. The receptors stem from a female donor with multiple sclerosis, enrolled in a pregnancy study. Each CDR3 is given with its conserved first and last residue. D genes are given only for firm matches. Clone size is given for some rows only: seen once, a few or many times, or a class if the clone is expanded.

v_gene	abundance	len	d_gene	j_gene	CDR3nt	CDR3aa
TRBV9	.	19	TRBD2	TRBJ2-3	TGTGCCAGCAGCCCAAGGACTAGCGGGAGTCGCTCGGTCAGATATACGCAGTATTTT	CASSPRTSGSRSVRYTQYF
TRBV5-1	.	16	.	TRBJ2-7	TGCGCCAGCAGCTTGGGTAAGACAGGACCCACCTACGAGCAGTACTTC	CASSLGKTGPTYEQYF
TRBV4-2	.	14	TRBD2	TRBJ2-5	TGTGCCAGCAGCCCCCGACTAGCGGGAGAGACCCAGTACTTC	CASSPRLAGETQYF
TRBV5-1	once	14	TRBD1	TRBJ1-1	TGCGCCAGCAGCATTACAGGGGTGGGCATAGAAGCTTTCTTT	CASSITGVGIEAFF
TRBV6-1	.	15	.	TRBJ1-1	TGTGCCAGCAGTGAATGGATCGGGGTTAGAACTGAAGCTTTCTTT	CASSEWIGVRTEAFF
TRBV5-1	.	13	.	TRBJ2-7	TGCGCCAGCAGCTCGCGGATAGGGGCCGAGCAGTACTTC	CASSSRIGAEQYF
TRBV5-1	.	16	.	TRBJ1-1	TGCGCCAGCAGCCCGCCGGGCAGGGCTGAAGGCACTGAAGCTTTCTTT	CASSPPGRAEGTEAFF
TRBV27	.	15	TRBD2	TRBJ2-1	TGTGCCAGCAAAAGAGGATTAGCGGGAGTTGGTGAGCAGTTCTTC	CASKRGLAGVGEQFF
TRBV12-5	.	16	TRBD2	TRBJ2-1	TGTGCTAGTGGCCCGGGGACTAGCGGGGGATACAATGAGCAGTTCTTC	CASGPGTSGGYNEQFF
TRBV9	.	15	TRBD2	TRBJ2-3	TGTGCCAGCAGCTTGCTAGCGGATAGCACAGATACGCAGTATTTT	CASSLLADSTDTQYF